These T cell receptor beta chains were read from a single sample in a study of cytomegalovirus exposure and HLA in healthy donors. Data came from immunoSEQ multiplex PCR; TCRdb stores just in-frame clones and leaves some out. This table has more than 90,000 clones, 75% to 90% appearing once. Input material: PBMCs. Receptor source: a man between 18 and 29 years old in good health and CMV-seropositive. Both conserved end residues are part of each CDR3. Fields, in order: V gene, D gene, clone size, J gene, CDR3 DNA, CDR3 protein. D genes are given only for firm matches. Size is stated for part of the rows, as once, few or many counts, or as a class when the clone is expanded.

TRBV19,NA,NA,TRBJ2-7,TGTGCCAGTAGTATGAACACCCCCCACGAGCAGTACTTC,CASSMNTPHEQYF
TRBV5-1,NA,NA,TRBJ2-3,TGCGCCAGCAGCTTGGGGGACATCTCAACAGATACGCAGTATTTT,CASSLGDISTDTQYF
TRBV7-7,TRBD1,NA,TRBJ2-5,TGTGCTAGCAGCCAGGGGGTTGGAGAGACCCAGTACTTC,CASSQGVGETQYF
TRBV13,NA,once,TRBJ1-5,TGTGCCAGCAGCTTAGCCAGGGAAAACCAGCCCCAGCATTTT,CASSLARENQPQHF
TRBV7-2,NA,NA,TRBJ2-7,TGTGCCAGCAGCACCGAAGGGGTAGCGGATAACTCCTACGAGCAGTACTTC,CASSTEGVADNSYEQYF
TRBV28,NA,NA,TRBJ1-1,TGTGCCAGCAGCACCGGGGGGACCAACACTGAAGCTTTCTTT,CASSTGGTNTEAFF
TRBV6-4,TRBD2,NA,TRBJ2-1,TGTGCCAGCAGTCTAGCGGGGGAGACTAATGAGCAGTTCTTC,CASSLAGETNEQFF
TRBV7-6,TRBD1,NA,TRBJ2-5,TGTGCCAGCAGCTTGCGGACAGGGTTCGAGACCCAGTACTTC,CASSLRTGFETQYF
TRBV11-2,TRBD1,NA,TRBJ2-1,TGTGCCAGCAGCTCCGGGACAGGGAACAATGAGCAGTTCTTC,CASSSGTGNNEQFF
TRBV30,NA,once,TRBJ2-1,TGTGCCGGAGGGAGGGGGTACAATGAGCAGTTCTTC,CAGGRGYNEQFF
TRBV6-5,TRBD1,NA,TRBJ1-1,TGTGCCAGCAGTCACAGGGGCCGGAACACTGAAGCTTTCTTT,CASSHRGRNTEAFF
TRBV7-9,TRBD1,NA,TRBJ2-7,TGTGCCAGCAGCCCCAGGACAGGGGCCGCCTACGAGCAGTACTTC,CASSPRTGAAYEQYF
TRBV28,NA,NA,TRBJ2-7,TGTGCCAGCAGGGGGGCCGATACCTACGAGCAGTACTTC,CASRGADTYEQYF
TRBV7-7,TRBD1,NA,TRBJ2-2,TGTGCCAGCAGCCGCGGGACAGGGGTTTACACCGGGGAGCTGTTTTTT,CASSRGTGVYTGELFF
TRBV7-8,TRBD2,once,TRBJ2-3,TGTGCCAGCAGCTTAGTGGTAGCGGGGAGGTTCACAGATACGCAGTATTTT,CASSLVVAGRFTDTQYF
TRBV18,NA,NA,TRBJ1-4,TGTGCCAGCTCACCGGTGCTCAGAGGGCGCCGGGATGAAAAACTGTTTTTT,CASSPVLRGRRDEKLFF
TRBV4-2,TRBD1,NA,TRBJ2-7,TGTGCCAGCAGCCAATCGCCGACAGGGTCGTACGAGCAGTACTTC,CASSQSPTGSYEQYF
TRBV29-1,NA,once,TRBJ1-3,TGCAGCGTTGTTAGGGGAGGTACGGACTCTGGAAACACCATATATTTT,CSVVRGGTDSGNTIYF
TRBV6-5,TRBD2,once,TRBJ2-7,TGTGCCAGCAGTTACGCGGGGGTTAGCTCCTACGAGCAGTACTTC,CASSYAGVSSYEQYF
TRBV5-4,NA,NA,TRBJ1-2,TGTGCCAGCAGCTTGGCGTCAGGGGAAGGAGGCTACACCTTC,CASSLASGEGGYTF
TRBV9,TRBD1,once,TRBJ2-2,TGTGCCAGCAGCGCCCGGGACAGAGAGACCGGGGAGCTGTTTTTT,CASSARDRETGELFF
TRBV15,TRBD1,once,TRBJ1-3,TGTGCCACCAGCGGCGACAGGGGCTTCCTTGGAAACACCATATATTTT,CATSGDRGFLGNTIYF
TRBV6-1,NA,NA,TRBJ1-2,TGTGCCAGCACGTACACGGGGGAGGGAGGCTATGGCTACACCTTC,CASTYTGEGGYGYTF
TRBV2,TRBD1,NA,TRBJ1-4,TGTGCCAGCAGTGAAGCGGACAGGGTCGACGAAAAACTGTTTTTT,CASSEADRVDEKLFF
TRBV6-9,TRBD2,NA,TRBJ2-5,TGTGCCAGCAGTTATGAACTAGCGGGGGGAGTCACGCAAGAGACCCAGTACTTC,CASSYELAGGVTQETQYF
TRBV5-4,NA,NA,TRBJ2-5,TGTGCCAGCAGCTTGGCGGGAACCCAAGAGACCCAGTACTTC,CASSLAGTQETQYF
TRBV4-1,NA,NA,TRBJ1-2,TGCGCCAGCAGCCAAGCACTCATCCAGGGTTCGGATAACTATGGCTACACCTTC,CASSQALIQGSDNYGYTF
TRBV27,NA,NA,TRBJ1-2,TGTGCCAGCAGCCGGGGGGGCAGAGCTAACTATGGCTACACCTTC,CASSRGGRANYGYTF
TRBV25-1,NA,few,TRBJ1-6,TGTGCCAGCAGTATCCAAGGGGTAAGATCACCCCTCCACTTT,CASSIQGVRSPLHF
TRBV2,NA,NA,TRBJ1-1,TGTGCCAGCCGCGATCCTGGTGAAGCTTTCTTT,CASRDPGEAFF
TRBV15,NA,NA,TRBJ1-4,TGTGCCACCAGCAGAGCGGGAAGGGAAGCAGAAAAACTGTTTTTT,CATSRAGREAEKLFF
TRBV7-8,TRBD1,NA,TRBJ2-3,TGTGCCAGCAGCCCAGGACAGGCGGGCACAGATACGCAGTATTTT,CASSPGQAGTDTQYF
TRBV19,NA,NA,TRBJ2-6,TGTGCCAGTAGTACCAGGGGCACCCCTGGGGCCAACGTCCTGACTTTC,CASSTRGTPGANVLTF
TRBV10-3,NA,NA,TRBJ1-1,TGTGCCACATCTCTGAGAGGCACTGAAGCTTTCTTT,CATSLRGTEAFF
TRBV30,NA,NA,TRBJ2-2,TGTGCCTGGAGTCCCTCCCTTACAGCCGGGGAGCTGTTTTTT,CAWSPSLTAGELFF
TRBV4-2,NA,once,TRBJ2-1,TGTGCCAGCAGCCAAGAGGTACTTGGTTCCAACAATGAGCAGTTCTTC,CASSQEVLGSNNEQFF
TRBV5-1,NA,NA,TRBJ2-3,TGCGCCAGCAGCTTAACCCTGCGGAGCACAGATACGCAGTATTTT,CASSLTLRSTDTQYF
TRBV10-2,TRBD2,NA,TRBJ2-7,TGCGCCGGCGGGAGCGGGGGACTCGACGGGGGGGACGAGCAGTACTTC,CAGGSGGLDGGDEQYF
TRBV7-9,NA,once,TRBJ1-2,TGTGCCAGCAGCTTAGGGCAGGGGAGCTATGGCTACACCTTC,CASSLGQGSYGYTF
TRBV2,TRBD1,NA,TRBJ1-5,TGTGCCAGCAGTTCCCATGGGACAGGGAACAATCAGCCCCAGCATTTT,CASSSHGTGNNQPQHF
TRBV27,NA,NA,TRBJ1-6,TGTGCCAGCAGTTTAAGTTCCAGGGGCTTTAATTCACCCCTCCACTTT,CASSLSSRGFNSPLHF
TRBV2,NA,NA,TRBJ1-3,TGTGCCAGCAGTACAGGGAGCTCTGGAAACACCATATATTTT,CASSTGSSGNTIYF
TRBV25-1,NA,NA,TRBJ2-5,TGTGCCAGCAGTGAATATGAGCCCGGTCGTCCCCAGTACTTC,CASSEYEPGRPQYF
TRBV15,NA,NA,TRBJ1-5,TGTGCCACCAGCAGAGAGGGGGGTAATCAGCCCCAGCATTTT,CATSREGGNQPQHF
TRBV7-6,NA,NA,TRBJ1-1,TGTGCCAGCAGCTCAACAGTGAACACTGAAGCTTTCTTT,CASSSTVNTEAFF
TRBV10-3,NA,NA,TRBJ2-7,TGTGCCATCAGTGAGTCTGTACGCAGGGGGGTTCACGAGCAGTACTTC,CAISESVRRGVHEQYF
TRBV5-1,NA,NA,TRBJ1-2,TGCGCCAGCAGGGGGTACGGGGATGGCTACACCTTC,CASRGYGDGYTF